This TCR beta chain emerged from a study of identifying expanded T cells in peripheral blood. Study-wide points: Approximately 2-week clone count variance significantly increased as total template count grew. Over two and four weeks, about 15 and 18 clones changed, versus around 1.2 between replicates.

Of note for this clone: The antigen is unknown.

Healthy donors had no documented immune events, such as infections, while sampled. V was trimmed by 0 bases and J by 2 bases, leaving 6 bases between them. The germline CDR1 and CDR2 sequences are SGDLS and YYNGEE. The CDR3 length is 15 residues. TCRdb keeps only in-frame clones here, not all; method: immunoSEQ multiplex PCR. The repertoire holds 95,000 or so clones, with around 88% as singletons. This receptor was obtained from a person aged 18 to 75 in good health. V usage is TRBV9 and J usage is TRBJ2-6; no definite D call. Source material: blood. CDR3 DNA sequence: TGTGCCAGCAGCGTAGAAGGTCCTGGGGCCAACGTCCTGACTTTC. It codes for CASSVEGPGANVLTF.